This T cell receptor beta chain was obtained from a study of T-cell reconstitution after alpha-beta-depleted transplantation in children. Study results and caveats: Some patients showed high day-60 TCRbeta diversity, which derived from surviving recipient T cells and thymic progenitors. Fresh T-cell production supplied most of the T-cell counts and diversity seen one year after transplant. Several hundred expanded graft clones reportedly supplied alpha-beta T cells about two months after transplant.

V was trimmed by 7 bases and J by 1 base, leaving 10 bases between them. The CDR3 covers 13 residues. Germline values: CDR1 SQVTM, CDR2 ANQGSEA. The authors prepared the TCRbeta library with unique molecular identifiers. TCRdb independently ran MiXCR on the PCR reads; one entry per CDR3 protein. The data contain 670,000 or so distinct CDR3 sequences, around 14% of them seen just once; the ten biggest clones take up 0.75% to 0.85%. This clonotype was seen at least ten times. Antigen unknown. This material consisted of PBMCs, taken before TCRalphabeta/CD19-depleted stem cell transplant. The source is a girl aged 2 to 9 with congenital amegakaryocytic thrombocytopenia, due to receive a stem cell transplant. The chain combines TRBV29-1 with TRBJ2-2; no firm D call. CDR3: CSAPLENTGELFF. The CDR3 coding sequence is TGCAGCGCTCCACTCGAGAACACCGGGGAGCTGTTTTTT.